The clone carrying this TCR beta chain appeared a few times. Its antigen is not identified. What was sequenced were expressed TCRB transcripts, since all of the isolated RNA had been reverse transcribed. TCRdb keeps only in-frame clones here, not all; method: immunoSEQ multiplex PCR. The data contain 360,000 or so clones, roughly 21% of them singletons. The sample originates from a study of beta chain features in type 1 diabetes. Points from the study as a whole: Among all four CD4+ subsets, Type 1 diabetes patients had TCRB CDR3s that were moderately but significantly shorter.

The CDR3 length is 13 residues. V dropped 4 bases and J dropped 0 bases, with 9 bases sitting between them. Looked up from germline, CDR1 is GTSNPN and CDR2 is SVGIG (reference sequence). Specimen: naive CD4+ T cells from blood. The chain combines TRBV30 with TRBJ1-2; D ambiguous. The receptor's source is a young woman in good health. CDR3 nucleotides: TGTGCCTGGAATGACGGGACTAACTATGGCTACACCTTC. Translating it yields CAWNDGTNYGYTF.